These T cell receptor beta chains were read from a single sample in a study of OX40 agonist ivuxolimab in advanced cancers. The assay was immunoSEQ multiplex PCR, and TCRdb's table has in-frame clones only and misses some. There are some 83,000 clones in the sample; 75% to 95% occur only once, and under 8.5% lies in the top ten. The material sequenced was CD4+ or CD8+ T cells sorted from blood, taken in a trial of the OX40 agonist ivuxolimab. The receptors originated from an adult with an advanced solid tumor such as melanoma, head and neck, liver or kidney cancer. Both conserved end residues are part of each CDR3. The D gene is left open where the match is weak. For some rows the clone size is stated as once, few or many, or as a class when expanded; others skip it.

v_call	j_call	d_call	clone_size	cdr3_nt	cdr3_aa
TRBV4-3	TRBJ2-3	-	-	TGCGCCAGCAGCCAAGATCTAACTTTGTGGGATACGCAGTATTTT	CASSQDLTLWDTQYF
TRBV9	TRBJ1-2	TRBD1	-	TGTGCCAGCAGCGTCCGGGACAGGGGCATCTATGGCTACACCTTC	CASSVRDRGIYGYTF
TRBV9	TRBJ2-3	-	-	TGTGCCAGCAGGAAGATCACAGATACGCAGTATTTT	CASRKITDTQYF
TRBV7-2	TRBJ1-1	-	-	TGTGCCAGTCAATACGACCGGGACATGGGCGAAATTGGATTT	CASQYDRDMGEIGF
TRBV29-1	TRBJ2-5	-	-	TGCAGCGTCCTTCAGAGAGCCGGCGCCCTAGAGACCCAGTACTTC	CSVLQRAGALETQYF
TRBV4-3	TRBJ2-6	-	-	TGCGCCAGCAGCCAAAGGATGGGAGCATGGAGCTCTGGGGCCAACGTCCTGACTTTC	CASSQRMGAWSSGANVLTF
TRBV7-9	TRBJ1-2	-	-	TGTGCCAGCAGCTTAGTGGTTACCCTACCCCTATATGGCTACACCTTC	CASSLVVTLPLYGYTF
TRBV4-3	TRBJ1-5	TRBD1	-	TGCGCCAGCAGCCAAGAGTGGGACAGGGGGCAAGTGTATCAGCCCCAGCATTTT	CASSQEWDRGQVYQPQHF
TRBV6-1	TRBJ1-6	-	-	TGTGCCAGCGGGGTTGAGGGGTCACCCCTCCACTTT	CASGVEGSPLHF
TRBV7-6	TRBJ2-2	-	-	TGTGCCAGCAGCTTACTTGGGTACACCGGGGAGCTGTTTTTT	CASSLLGYTGELFF
TRBV30	TRBJ1-3	-	-	TGTGCCTGGAGTGGTTTTTCTGGAAACACCATATATTTT	CAWSGFSGNTIYF
TRBV10-3	TRBJ2-5	TRBD2	-	TGTGCCATCAGGACCTCTGGTCGGGAGGGCCTAGGGGAGACCCAGTACTTC	CAIRTSGREGLGETQYF
TRBV7-6	TRBJ2-3	TRBD2	-	TGTGCCAGCAGCTTGGGACTAGCGGGGGGCTTCACAGATACGCAGTATTTT	CASSLGLAGGFTDTQYF
TRBV30	TRBJ2-1	TRBD2	few	TGTGCCTGGAGTGGGGAGGGTTCCTACAATGAGCAGTTCTTC	CAWSGEGSYNEQFF
TRBV6-6	TRBJ1-2	-	-	TGTGCCAGCAGTGACCAAGCCTCCTATGGCTACACCTTC	CASSDQASYGYTF
TRBV9	TRBJ1-5	TRBD1	-	TGTGCCAGCAGCGACACAGGGGTACAGCCCCAGCATTTT	CASSDTGVQPQHF
TRBV30	TRBJ1-1	-	-	TGTGCCTGGAGTGTAGCGGTGAACACTGAAGCTTTCTTT	CAWSVAVNTEAFF
TRBV4-1	TRBJ1-3	-	-	TGCGCCAGCAGCCCCCAAAGTATAGGGCGGTCTGGAAACACCATATATTTT	CASSPQSIGRSGNTIYF
TRBV4-1	TRBJ1-1	-	-	TGCGCCAGCAGCCAGGCCTCCGTTTCGGGGGGGGGAGCTTTCTTT	CASSQASVSGGGAFF
TRBV28	TRBJ2-7	-	-	TGTGCCAGCAGTTTAGGGGACCCCGGAGTCAACGAGCAGTACTTC	CASSLGDPGVNEQYF